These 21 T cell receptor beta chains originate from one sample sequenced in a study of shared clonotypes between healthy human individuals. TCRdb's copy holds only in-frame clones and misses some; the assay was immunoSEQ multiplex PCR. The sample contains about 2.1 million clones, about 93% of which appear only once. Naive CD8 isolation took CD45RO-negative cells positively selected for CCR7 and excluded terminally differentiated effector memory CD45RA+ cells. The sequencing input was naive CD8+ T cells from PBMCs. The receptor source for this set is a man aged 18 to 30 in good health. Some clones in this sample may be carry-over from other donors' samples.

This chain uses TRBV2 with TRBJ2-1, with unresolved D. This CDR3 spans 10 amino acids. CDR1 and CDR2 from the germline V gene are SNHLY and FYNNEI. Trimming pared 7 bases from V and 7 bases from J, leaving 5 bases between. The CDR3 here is CASKWNEQFF. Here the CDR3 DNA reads TGTGCCAGCAAATGGAATGAGCAGTTCTTC.

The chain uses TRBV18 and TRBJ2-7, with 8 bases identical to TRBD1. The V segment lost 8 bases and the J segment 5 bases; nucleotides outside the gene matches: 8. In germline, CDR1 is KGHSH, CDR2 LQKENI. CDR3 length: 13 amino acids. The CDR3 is CASRGQGFDEQYF. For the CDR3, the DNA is TGTGCCAGCCGCGGACAGGGTTTCGACGAGCAGTACTTC.

CDR3 sequence: CASSLNPGQDFSGNTIYF. The CDR3 nucleotides are TGCGCCAGCTCACTCAATCCGGGACAGGACTTCTCTGGAAACACCATATATTTT. The chain combines TRBV4-1 with TRBJ1-3, with TRBD1 matching over 8 bases. With 8 bases clipped from V and 0 bases from J, the junction kept 15 bases outside the gene matches. CDR3 length: 18 amino acids. CDR1 and CDR2 (germline): MGHRA, YSYEKL.

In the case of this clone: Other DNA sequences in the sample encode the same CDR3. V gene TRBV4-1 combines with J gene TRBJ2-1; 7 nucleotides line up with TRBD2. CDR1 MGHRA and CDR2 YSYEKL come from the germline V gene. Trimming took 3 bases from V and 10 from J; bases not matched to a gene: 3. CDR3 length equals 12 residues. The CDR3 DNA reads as TGCGCCAGCAGCCAGGGAGGGAGGGAGCAGTTCTTC. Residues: CASSQGGREQFF.

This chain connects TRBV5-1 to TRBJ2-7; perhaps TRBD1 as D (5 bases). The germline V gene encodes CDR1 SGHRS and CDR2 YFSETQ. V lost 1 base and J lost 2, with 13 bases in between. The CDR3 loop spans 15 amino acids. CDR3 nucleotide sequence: TGCGCCAGCAGCTTGAGGGGCAGCCATCCCTACGAGCAGTACTTC. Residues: CASSLRGSHPYEQYF.

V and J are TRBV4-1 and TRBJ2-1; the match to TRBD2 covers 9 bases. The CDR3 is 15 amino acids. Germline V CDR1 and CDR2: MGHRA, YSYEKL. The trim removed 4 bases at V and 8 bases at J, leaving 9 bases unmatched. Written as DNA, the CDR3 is TGCGCCAGCAGCCTACGGGTAGCGGGGGCCGATGAGCAGTTCTTC. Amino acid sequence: CASSLRVAGADEQFF.

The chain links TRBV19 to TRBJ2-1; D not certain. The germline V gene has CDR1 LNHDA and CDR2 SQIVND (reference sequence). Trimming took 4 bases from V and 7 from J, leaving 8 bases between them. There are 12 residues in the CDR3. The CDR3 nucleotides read TGTGCCAGTAGTAGTGAAGGAAATGAGCAGTTCTTC. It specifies CASSSEGNEQFF.

DNA of the CDR3: TGTGCCAGCAGCTCCCGTGATCTTTTCGGGACAGAAAACACCGGGGAGCTGTTTTTT. Its translation is CASSSRDLFGTENTGELFF. The gene calls are TRBV7-9 and TRBJ2-2, with 7 bases identical to TRBD1. Germline values: CDR1 SEHNR, CDR2 FQNEAQ (reference sequence). This CDR3 region has 19 residues. Losses at the gene ends were 4 bases for V and 2 bases for J; bases not matched to a gene: 16.

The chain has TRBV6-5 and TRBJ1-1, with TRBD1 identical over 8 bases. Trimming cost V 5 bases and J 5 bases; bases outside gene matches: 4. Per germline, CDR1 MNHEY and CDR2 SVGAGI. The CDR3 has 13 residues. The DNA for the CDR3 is TGTGCCAGCAGTCCAGGGGGCCGTACTGAAGCTTTCTTT. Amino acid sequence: CASSPGGRTEAFF.

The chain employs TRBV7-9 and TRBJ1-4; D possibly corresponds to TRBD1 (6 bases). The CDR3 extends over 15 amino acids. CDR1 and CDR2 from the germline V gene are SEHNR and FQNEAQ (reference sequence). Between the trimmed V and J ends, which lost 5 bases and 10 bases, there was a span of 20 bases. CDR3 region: CASSMDLGGRGKLFF. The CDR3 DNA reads TGTGCCAGCAGCATGGACCTGGGGGGGCGCGGAAAACTGTTTTTT.

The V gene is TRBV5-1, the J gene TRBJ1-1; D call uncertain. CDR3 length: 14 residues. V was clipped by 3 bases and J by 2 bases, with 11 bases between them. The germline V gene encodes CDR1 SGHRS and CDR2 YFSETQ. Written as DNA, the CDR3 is TGCGCCAGCAGCTACCGGACGGATAACACTGAAGCTTTCTTT. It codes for CASSYRTDNTEAFF.

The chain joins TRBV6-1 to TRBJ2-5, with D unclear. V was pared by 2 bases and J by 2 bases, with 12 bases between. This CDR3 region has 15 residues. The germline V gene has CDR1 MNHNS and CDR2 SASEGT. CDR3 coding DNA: TGTGCCAGCAGTGAACAAGGGTATTGGCAAGAGACCCAGTACTTC. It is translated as CASSEQGYWQETQYF.

The CDR3 reads CASSSPRRGRYEQYF. The CDR3 bases are TGTGCCAGCAGCTCCCCCCGTAGGGGCCGCTACGAGCAGTACTTC. This chain connects TRBV7-9 to TRBJ2-7; D is possibly TRBD1 (5 bases). The CDR3 has 15 amino acids. From germline, CDR1 is SEHNR and CDR2 FQNEAQ (reference sequence). The germline V and J ends were trimmed by 4 bases and 3 bases, with 16 bases remaining between them.

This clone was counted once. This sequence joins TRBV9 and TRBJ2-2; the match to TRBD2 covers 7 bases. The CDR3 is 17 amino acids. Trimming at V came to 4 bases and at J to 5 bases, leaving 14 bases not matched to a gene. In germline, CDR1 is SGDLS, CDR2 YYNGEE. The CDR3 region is CASSFPGEGIKTGELFF. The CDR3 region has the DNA TGTGCCAGCAGCTTTCCGGGGGAGGGGATCAAAACCGGGGAGCTGTTTTTT.

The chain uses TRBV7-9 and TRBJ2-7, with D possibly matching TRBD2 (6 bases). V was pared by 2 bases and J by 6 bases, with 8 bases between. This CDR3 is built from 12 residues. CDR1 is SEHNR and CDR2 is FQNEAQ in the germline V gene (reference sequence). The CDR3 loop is CASSLLASEQYF. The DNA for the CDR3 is TGTGCCAGCAGCTTACTAGCGAGCGAGCAGTACTTC. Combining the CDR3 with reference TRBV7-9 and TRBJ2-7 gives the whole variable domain DTGVSQNPRHKITKRGQNVTFRCDPISEHNRLYWYRQTLGQGPEFLTYFQNEAQLEKSRLLSDRFSAERPKGSFSTLEIQRTEQGDSAMYLCASSLLASEQYFGPGTRLTVT.

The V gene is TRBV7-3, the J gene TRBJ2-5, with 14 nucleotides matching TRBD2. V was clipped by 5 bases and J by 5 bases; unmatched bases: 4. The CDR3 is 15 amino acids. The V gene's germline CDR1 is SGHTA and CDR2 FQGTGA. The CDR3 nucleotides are TGTGCCAGCAGCCCGACTAGCGGGAGGGTCGAGACCCAGTACTTC. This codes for CASSPTSGRVETQYF.

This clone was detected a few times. CDR3 loop: CASSRGKREKLFF. CDR3 bases: TGTGCCAGCTCTAGGGGGAAACGGGAAAAACTGTTTTTT. The V gene is TRBV2, the J gene TRBJ1-4; perhaps TRBD1 as D (6 bases). Looked up from germline, CDR1 is SNHLY and CDR2 is FYNNEI. There are 13 residues in the CDR3. V lost 8 bases to trimming and J lost 8 bases, with 15 bases between them. The whole variable domain, remainder taken from reference TRBV2 and TRBJ1-4, is EPEVTQTPSHQVTQMGQEVILRCVPISNHLYFYWYRQILGQKVEFLVSFYNNEISEKSEIFDDQFSVERPDGSNFTLKIRSTKLEDSAMYFCASSRGKREKLFFGSGTQLSVL.

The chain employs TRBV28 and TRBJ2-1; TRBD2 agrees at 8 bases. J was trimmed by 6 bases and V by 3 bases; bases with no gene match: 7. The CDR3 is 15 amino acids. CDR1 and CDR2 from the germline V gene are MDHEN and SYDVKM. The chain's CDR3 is CASSFAAGGGNEQFF. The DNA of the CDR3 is TGTGCCAGCAGTTTTGCGGCGGGAGGTGGCAATGAGCAGTTCTTC.

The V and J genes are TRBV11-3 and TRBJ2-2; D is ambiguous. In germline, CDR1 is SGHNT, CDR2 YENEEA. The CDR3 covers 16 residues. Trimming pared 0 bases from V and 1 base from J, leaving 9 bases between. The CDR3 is CASSLEPTWNTGELFF. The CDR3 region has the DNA TGTGCCAGCAGCTTAGAGCCGACATGGAACACCGGGGAGCTGTTTTTT. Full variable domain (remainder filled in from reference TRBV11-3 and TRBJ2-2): EAGVVQSPRYKIIEKKQPVAFWCNPISGHNTLYWYLQNLGQGPELLIRYENEEAVDDSQLPKDRFSAERLKGVDSTLKIQPAELGDSAVYLCASSLEPTWNTGELFFGEGSRLTVL.

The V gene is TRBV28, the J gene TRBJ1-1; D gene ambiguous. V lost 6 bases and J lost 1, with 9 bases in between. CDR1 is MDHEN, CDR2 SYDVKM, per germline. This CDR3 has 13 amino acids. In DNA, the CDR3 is TGTGCCAGCAGCATCGACGGGAACACTGAAGCTTTCTTT. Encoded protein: CASSIDGNTEAFF.

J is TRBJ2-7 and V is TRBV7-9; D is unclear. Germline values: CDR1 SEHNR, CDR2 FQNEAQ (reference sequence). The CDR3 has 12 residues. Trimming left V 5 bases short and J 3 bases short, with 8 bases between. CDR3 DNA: TGTGCCAGCAGCGTACTTGGCTACGAGCAGTACTTC. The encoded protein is CASSVLGYEQYF.